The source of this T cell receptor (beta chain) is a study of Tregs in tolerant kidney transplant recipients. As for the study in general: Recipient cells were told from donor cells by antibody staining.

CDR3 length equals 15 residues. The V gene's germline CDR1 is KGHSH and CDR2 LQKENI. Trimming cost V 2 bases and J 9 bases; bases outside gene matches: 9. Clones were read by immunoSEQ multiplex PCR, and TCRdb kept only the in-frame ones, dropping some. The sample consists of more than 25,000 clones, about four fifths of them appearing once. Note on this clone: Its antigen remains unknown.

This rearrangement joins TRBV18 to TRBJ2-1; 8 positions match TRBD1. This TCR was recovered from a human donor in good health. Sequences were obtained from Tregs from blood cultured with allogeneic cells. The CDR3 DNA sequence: TGTGCCAGCTCACCATACAGGGGGGCCCCTTTTGAGCAGTTCTTC. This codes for CASSPYRGAPFEQFF.